This T cell receptor beta chain was documented in a study of metastatic and nonmetastatic thyroid tumors. Across the whole study: The authors compared repertoires across blood and tumor or nodule tissue from malignant and benign thyroid patients. Regarding the study as a whole: Compared with benign nodules, malignant thyroid tumors were reported to have significantly higher TCR beta diversity in both blood and tumor.

To note about this clone: Its matching antigen is unknown.

CDR1 is LNHDA and CDR2 is SQIVND in the germline V gene (reference sequence). The CDR3 extends over 14 amino acids. V lost 3 bases to trimming and J lost 5 bases; unmatched junction nucleotides: 5. Source study methods: Clinicopathological groups differed in CDR3, with these differences serving to build a distant-metastasis classifier for papillary thyroid cancer. TCRdb re-clonotyped the PCR reads through MiXCR. These V and J calls derive from TCRdb rather than the authors' analysis. The sample records roughly 21,000 clones, 28% being singletons. Patients had received no treatment of any kind before thyroid surgery.

This chain links TRBV19 with TRBJ2-5; 8 positions match TRBD2. Material: tumor tissue. This TCR was sampled from a male donor with papillary thyroid cancer or a benign thyroid nodule (not recorded which). Some clones in this sample may be carry-over from other donors' samples. The CDR3 loop reads CASSMGTRLETQYF. Here the CDR3 DNA reads TGTGCCAGTAGTATGGGGACTAGATTGGAGACCCAGTACTTC.